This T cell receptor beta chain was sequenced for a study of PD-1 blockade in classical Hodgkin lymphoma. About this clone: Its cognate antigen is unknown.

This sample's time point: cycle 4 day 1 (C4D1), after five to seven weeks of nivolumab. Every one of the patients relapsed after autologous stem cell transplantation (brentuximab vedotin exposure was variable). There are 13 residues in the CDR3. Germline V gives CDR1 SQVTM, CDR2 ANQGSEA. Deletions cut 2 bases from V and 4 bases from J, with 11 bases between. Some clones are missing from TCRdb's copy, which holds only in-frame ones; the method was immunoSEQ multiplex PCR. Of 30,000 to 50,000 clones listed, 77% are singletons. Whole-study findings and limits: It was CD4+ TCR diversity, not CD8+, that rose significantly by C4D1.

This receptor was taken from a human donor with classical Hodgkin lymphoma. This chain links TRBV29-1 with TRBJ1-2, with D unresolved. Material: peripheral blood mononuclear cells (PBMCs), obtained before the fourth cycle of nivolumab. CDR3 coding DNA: TGCAGCGTTGAAATAGGGTTTGGCTATGGCTACACCTTC. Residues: CSVEIGFGYGYTF.